This T cell receptor beta chain originates from a study of cytomegalovirus exposure and HLA in healthy donors. Regarding the study as a whole: It was taken for granted in presence/absence analyses that sequencing depth across donors was roughly uniform.

Amplification used 60 Vbeta primers and 13 Jbeta primers. The method was immunoSEQ multiplex PCR; TCRdb's version includes in-frame clones alone and lacks a portion of them. Of about 180,000 clones in the sample, 82% are singletons; the top ten hold 1.5%. V gave up 8 bases and J gave up 2 bases, with 20 bases separating them. Per germline, CDR1 MNHEY and CDR2 SMNVEV (reference sequence). This CDR3 region has 16 residues. Turning to this clone: Its antigen is as yet unknown.

Material: PBMCs. The TCR originated in a man aged 35 to 55 in good health and CMV-seronegative. The chain carries TRBV27 and TRBJ2-3; D might be TRBD1 (6 bases). The CDR3 DNA reads as TGTGCCAGCTCCCAAATCCGACAGGCCGACACAGATACGCAGTATTTT. It specifies CASSQIRQADTDTQYF.